This T cell receptor (beta chain) derives from a study of T cells after yellow fever vaccination. Overall study findings and caveats: Reappearance after the booster was observed for most primary-vaccination clones (around 96% CD4, almost 90% CD8).

CDR1 and CDR2 (germline): GTSNPN, SVGIG (reference sequence). This CDR3 has 14 residues. Generation of TCR cDNA used 5'RACE template switching (which added a universal primer site and UMIs). A single record per CDR3 protein comes from TCRdb applying MiXCR to the 5' RACE reads. The table includes roughly 250,000 distinct CDR3 sequences, 10% to 15% detected once. Comment on this clonotype: Its antigen is not identified. The germline gene is not matched at one end of the junction; a read error may be the cause.

This specimen consisted of CD4+ T cells sorted from PBMCs, obtained 45 days after the yellow fever booster vaccination. The receptor was derived from a young man who received the YFV17D yellow fever vaccine. The chain carries TRBV30 and TRBJ1-3, with D unresolved. The CDR3 sequence: CPWSVGVTGNTIYF. The CDR3 region has the DNA TGTCCCTGGAGTGTCGGAGTGACTGGAAACACCATATATTTT. The complete variable domain, with remaining parts taken from reference TRBV30 and TRBJ1-3, reads SQTIHQWPATLVQPVGSPLSLECTVEGTSNPNLYWYRQAAGRGLQLLFYSVGIGQISSEVPQNLSASRPQDRQFILSSKKLLLSDSGFYLCPWSVGVTGNTIYFGEGSWLTVV.